These 6 T cell receptor beta chains were all obtained from the same sample, sequenced in a study of control samples from healthy donors and cancer patients. Generated by immunoSEQ multiplex PCR, the TCRdb table keeps only in-frame clones and is missing some. Of 35,000 to 55,000 clones listed, 75% to 95% are singletons. Sequences were obtained from PBMCs. Every receptor here comes from a woman between 40 and 50 years old with head and neck cancer.

The chain links TRBV5-1 to TRBJ1-6, with D hard to call. Trimming left V 3 bases short and J 0 bases short, with 7 bases between. CDR1 and CDR2 (germline): SGHRS, YFSETQ. This CDR3 comprises 15 residues. The CDR3 bases are TGCGCCAGCAGCTACGACGGCTCCTATAATTCACCCCTCCACTTT. This encodes CASSYDGSYNSPLHF.

The chain combines TRBV11-2 with TRBJ2-5; 10 nucleotides align to TRBD1. The V gene end was trimmed by 5 bases and the J gene end by 5 bases; junction bases not matched to a gene: 8. The CDR3 is made up of 15 amino acids. Germline assignment: CDR1 SGHAT and CDR2 FQNNGV. The CDR3 sequence: CASSRGQGQAETQYF. CDR3 in DNA: TGTGCCAGCAGCCGGGGACAGGGGCAGGCGGAGACCCAGTACTTC.

CDR3 in DNA: TGTGCCAGCAGCCTCTCCTCTTCCGGGGGGGCAGACGAGCAGTTCTTC. This codes for CASSLSSSGGADEQFF. This chain joins TRBV13 and TRBJ2-1; 8 positions match TRBD2. Looked up from germline, CDR1 is PRHDT and CDR2 is FYEKMQ (reference sequence). CDR3 length: 16 residues. V shed 5 bases and J 10 bases; nucleotides not matched to a gene: 16.

V is TRBV19 and J is TRBJ1-3; D is unresolved. Trimming cost V 3 bases and J 2 bases, with 11 bases left between them. The CDR3 extends over 15 amino acids. The germline V gene encodes CDR1 LNHDA and CDR2 SQIVND (reference sequence). This CDR3 reads CASSIPGEAGNTIYF. CDR3 bases: TGTGCCAGTAGTATTCCGGGAGAGGCTGGAAACACCATATATTTT. The whole variable domain, remainder taken from reference TRBV19 and TRBJ1-3, is DGGITQSPKYLFRKEGQNVTLSCEQNLNHDAMYWYRQDPGQGLRLIYYSQIVNDFQKGDIAEGYSVSREKKESFPLTVTSAQKNPTAFYLCASSIPGEAGNTIYFGEGSWLTVV.

The chain has TRBV5-1 and TRBJ1-2; no firm D call. The CDR3 runs to 13 residues. Trimming pared 1 base from V and 4 bases from J, leaving 8 bases between. CDR1 is SGHRS and CDR2 is YFSETQ in the germline V gene. This chain's CDR3 is CASSLQDAYGYTF. CDR3 DNA: TGCGCCAGCAGCTTGCAGGACGCCTATGGCTACACCTTC.

The rearrangement links TRBV7-2 to TRBJ2-3; 7 positions match TRBD2. Germline CDR1 reads SGHTA; CDR2 reads FQGNSA. The J segment lost 3 bases and the V segment lost 0 bases, leaving 9 bases of the junction unmatched. This CDR3 comprises 17 residues. In nucleotides, the CDR3 is TGTGCCAGCAGCTTAGCGCCCGGACTAGAGGGGACAGATACGCAGTATTTT. Protein: CASSLAPGLEGTDTQYF.